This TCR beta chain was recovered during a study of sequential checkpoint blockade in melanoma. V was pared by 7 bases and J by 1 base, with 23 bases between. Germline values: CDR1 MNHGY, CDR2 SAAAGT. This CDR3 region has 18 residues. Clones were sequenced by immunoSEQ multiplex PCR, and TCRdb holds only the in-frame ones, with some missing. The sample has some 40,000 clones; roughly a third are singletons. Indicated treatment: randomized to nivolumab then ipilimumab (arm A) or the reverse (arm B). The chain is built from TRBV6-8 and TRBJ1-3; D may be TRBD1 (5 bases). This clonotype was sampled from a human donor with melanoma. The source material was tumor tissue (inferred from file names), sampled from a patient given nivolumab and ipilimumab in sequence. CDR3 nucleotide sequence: TGTGCCAGCATCGCCCCTCCCGGTACAGGTCTTTCTGGAAACACCATATATTTT. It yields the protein CASIAPPGTGLSGNTIYF.